These 25 T cell receptor beta chains originate from one sample sequenced in a study of identical twins. TCRdb recomputed calls from the 5' RACE reads with MiXCR, one row per CDR3 protein. The sample lists approximately 280,000 distinct CDR3 sequences; approximately 8.5% were seen once. The sample was also reused in another study, on yellow fever vaccine responses in identical twins.

The sequenced material came from memory (CD45RO+) T cells sorted from blood. The source is a woman under 30 in good health.

This clonotype has a handful of counts. The chain employs TRBV5-1 and TRBJ2-3; 9 nucleotides align to TRBD2. CDR3 length equals 15 residues. The trim removed 0 bases at V and 3 bases at J, leaving 2 bases unmatched. Germline V gene sequence: CDR1 SGHRS, CDR2 YFSETQ. CDR3 residues: CASSLVAGVTDTQYF. Written as DNA, the CDR3 is TGCGCCAGCAGCTTGGTAGCGGGGGTGACAGATACGCAGTATTTT.

This clonotype turned up a few times. The chain carries TRBV10-3 and TRBJ2-6; TRBD1 matches 7 bases. This CDR3 spans 20 amino acids. The trim removed 4 bases at V and 0 bases at J, leaving 15 bases unmatched. The germline CDR1 and CDR2 sequences are ENHRY and SYGVKD. Written as DNA, the CDR3 is TGTGCCATCAGTGGCGTTTTCGGATGGGACAGTTACTCTGGGGCCAACGTCCTGACTTTC. This sequence encodes CAISGVFGWDSYSGANVLTF.

The V call is TRBV6-1, the J call TRBJ2-2, with D maybe TRBD1 (6 bases). V was cut by 7 bases and J by 7 bases, with 13 bases left in between. Germline values: CDR1 MNHNS, CDR2 SASEGT. The CDR3 is made up of 13 amino acids. DNA of the CDR3: TGTGCCAGCAATCGACAGGTTCTCGGGGAGCTGTTTTTT. This translates into CASNRQVLGELFF.

The gene calls are TRBV10-2 and TRBJ2-2, with unresolved D. Germline V CDR1 and CDR2: WSHSY, SAAADI. The CDR3 has 12 amino acids. V was cut by 2 bases and J by 10 bases, with 8 bases left in between. The CDR3 nucleotides read TGCGCCAGCAGTGAGACCGTGGAGGAGCTGTTTTTT. This sequence encodes CASSETVEELFF.

The chain links TRBV3-1 to TRBJ2-1; 8 bases fit TRBD2. Germline loops: CDR1 LGHDT, CDR2 YNNKEL (reference sequence). The CDR3 has 16 amino acids. The V and J ends lost 1 base and 7 bases, in that order; junction bases with no gene match: 9. The CDR3, as DNA: TGTGCCAGCAGCCAAGGTAGTCTAGCGGGTTATAATGAGCAGTTCTTC. Translated, it gives CASSQGSLAGYNEQFF.

This clonotype was counted many times. The chain recombines TRBV15 with TRBJ2-1, with D maybe TRBD2 (5 bases). Germline CDR1 LNHNV, CDR2 YYDKDF (reference sequence). The CDR3 loop spans 15 amino acids. With 0 bases removed from V and 5 bases from J, the gap between germline ends came to 11 bases. The CDR3 region is CATSRDFSGNNEQFF. The CDR3, as DNA: TGTGCCACCAGCAGAGATTTCTCGGGGAACAATGAGCAGTTCTTC.

This clonotype was observed a handful of times. The rearrangement links TRBV5-1 to TRBJ2-7; 9 positions match TRBD1. The CDR3 has 15 residues. Germline assignment: CDR1 SGHRS and CDR2 YFSETQ. Losses at the gene ends were 4 bases for V and 7 bases for J; bases not matched to a gene: 12. The CDR3 DNA reads as TGCGCCAGCAGCCCATCGGGACAGGGAGTAAAGGAGCAGTACTTC. Encoded protein: CASSPSGQGVKEQYF. The full variable domain, in which reference TRBV5-1 and TRBJ2-7 provide the parts outside the CDR3, is KAGVTQTPRYLIKTRGQQVTLSCSPISGHRSVSWYQQTPGQGLQFLFEYFSETQRNKGNFPGRFSGRQFSNSRSEMNVSTLELGDSALYLCASSPSGQGVKEQYFGPGTRLTVT.

The gene calls are TRBV7-9 and TRBJ2-5; no reliable D call. V shed 3 bases and J shed 1 base, with 9 bases lying between them. Germline V gene sequence: CDR1 SEHNR, CDR2 FQNEAQ (reference sequence). CDR3 size: 14 residues. The CDR3 spells CASSFKPTQETQYF. DNA of the CDR3: TGTGCCAGCAGCTTTAAGCCAACCCAAGAGACCCAGTACTTC.

This clonotype turned up a few times. V usage is TRBV15 and J usage is TRBJ1-1; unclear D gene. This CDR3 has 14 amino acids. Per the germline V gene, CDR1 is LNHNV and CDR2 is YYDKDF (reference sequence). V was pared by 0 bases and J by 0 bases, with 5 bases between. The chain's CDR3 is CATSRELMNTEAFF. CDR3 sequence (DNA): TGTGCCACCAGCAGAGAACTAATGAACACTGAAGCTTTCTTT. The variable domain in full, completed from reference TRBV15 and TRBJ1-1, reads DAMVIQNPRYQVTQFGKPVTLSCSQTLNHNVMYWYQQKSSQAPKLLFHYYDKDFNNEADTPDNFQSRRPNTSFCFLDIRSPGLGDTAMYLCATSRELMNTEAFFGQGTRLTVV.

This clonotype was counted at least ten times. The chain joins TRBV20-1 to TRBJ2-1, with TRBD2 matching over 8 bases. The CDR3 is made up of 15 amino acids. Looked up from germline, CDR1 is DFQATT and CDR2 is SNEGSKA (reference sequence). Germline trimming cut 0 bases from V and 8 bases from J; bases unmatched to any gene: 9. CDR3 loop: CSARDVVAGIDEQFF. The CDR3 nucleotides are TGCAGTGCTAGAGATGTGGTAGCGGGAATCGATGAGCAGTTCTTC.

This chain joins TRBV7-7 and TRBJ2-2; the D gene is possibly TRBD2 (6 bases). The CDR3 is 14 residues long. Trimming removed 5 bases at V and 5 bases at J, with 12 bases between. Germline V lookup: CDR1 SSHAT, CDR2 FNYEAQ (reference sequence). DNA of the CDR3: TGTGCCAGCAGCCCGGGACTCTTTACCGGGGAGCTGTTTTTT. Encoded protein: CASSPGLFTGELFF. Variable domain in full (rest from reference TRBV7-7 and TRBJ2-2): GAGVSQSPRYKVTKRGQDVTLRCDPISSHATLYWYQQALGQGPEFLTYFNYEAQPDKSGLPSDRFSAERPEGSISTLTIQRTEQRDSAMYRCASSPGLFTGELFFGEGSRLTVL.

Ten or more counts support this clonotype. This chain joins TRBV20-1 and TRBJ2-5; 9 nucleotides match TRBD1. CDR3 length: 15 residues. V dropped 5 bases and J dropped 2; count of bases not matched to a gene: 9. Germline loops: CDR1 DFQATT, CDR2 SNEGSKA (reference sequence). The CDR3 DNA follows: TGCAGTGCTTCCCCCGGGACAGGGTTTCAAGAGACCCAGTACTTC. As protein: CSASPGTGFQETQYF.

This chain links TRBV20-1 with TRBJ1-1, with D perhaps matching TRBD1 (5 bases). This CDR3 spans 14 amino acids. Germline CDR1 and CDR2: DFQATT and SNEGSKA (reference sequence). Trimming stripped 2 bases from V and 6 bases from J, with 16 bases between. The chain's CDR3 is CSARLVVGDAEAFF. CDR3 DNA sequence: TGCAGTGCTAGATTGGTCGTGGGGGATGCTGAAGCTTTCTTT.

The V call is TRBV14, the J call TRBJ1-6; unclear D gene. From germline, CDR1 is SGHDN and CDR2 FVKESK. The CDR3 is 12 residues long. V was trimmed by 2 bases and J by 7 bases, leaving 3 bases between them. This chain's CDR3 is CASSQWNSPLHF. CDR3 nucleotide sequence: TGTGCCAGCAGCCAATGGAATTCACCCCTCCACTTT.

J is TRBJ2-7 and V is TRBV7-2; tentatively, D is TRBD1 or TRBD2 (6 bases each). From germline, CDR1 is SGHTA and CDR2 FQGNSA. The V end was cut by 5 bases, the J end by 1 base, with 18 bases between. The CDR3 runs 16 residues. Written as DNA, the CDR3 is TGTGCCAGCAGCCCGGGGGCGGGCCTCTGGTCCTACGAGCAGTACTTC. Protein: CASSPGAGLWSYEQYF.

This chain joins TRBV11-2 and TRBJ2-2, with D uncertain. Germline CDR1 is SGHAT and CDR2 is FQNNGV. V dropped 3 bases and J dropped 0 bases, with 8 bases sitting between them. This CDR3 has 15 amino acids. For the CDR3, the DNA is TGTGCCAGCAGCTTCGACTCATCGAACACCGGGGAGCTGTTTTTT. As protein: CASSFDSSNTGELFF.

There are many counts of this clonotype. V and J are TRBV6-1 and TRBJ2-7; the match to TRBD2 covers 11 bases. The CDR3 spans 14 residues. CDR1 and CDR2 from the germline V gene are MNHNS and SASEGT. With V trimmed by 6 bases and J by 4 bases, 5 bases remained unmatched. The CDR3 DNA reads as TGTGCCAGCAGCCTAGCGGGGGGCCCTTACGAGCAGTACGTC. This sequence encodes CASSLAGGPYEQYV.

This clonotype occurred a few times. The rearrangement links TRBV6-1 to TRBJ2-2; TRBD1 aligns across 9 bases. The germline V gene has CDR1 MNHNS and CDR2 SASEGT. This CDR3 region has 15 residues. V dropped 8 bases and J dropped 4; count of bases not matched to a gene: 8. This CDR3 is CASGTGGAGTGELFF. CDR3 bases: TGTGCCAGCGGTACAGGGGGCGCGGGCACCGGGGAGCTGTTTTTT.

The chain's CDR3 is CASSSYSGFGSDTQYF. In DNA, the CDR3 is TGTGCCAGCAGCTCTTACTCAGGGTTTGGGTCAGATACGCAGTATTTT. The gene calls are TRBV7-7 and TRBJ2-3; D is perhaps TRBD1 (5 bases). The V gene's germline CDR1 is SSHAT and CDR2 FNYEAQ (reference sequence). The CDR3 has 16 amino acids. V lost 4 bases, J lost 4 bases, and 18 bases lay in between.

The chain uses TRBV6-1 and TRBJ2-6; 7 bases agree with TRBD2. The V gene end was trimmed by 6 bases and the J gene end by 1 base; junction bases not matched to a gene: 15. CDR1 MNHNS and CDR2 SASEGT come from the germline V gene. The CDR3 has 19 residues. The CDR3 coding sequence is TGTGCCAGCAGCCAACCCCCTAGCGGAACCCTATCTGGGGCCAACGTCCTGACTTTC. Residues: CASSQPPSGTLSGANVLTF.

V gene TRBV6-5 combines with J gene TRBJ2-2, with unresolved D. Trimming took 4 bases from V and 7 from J, leaving 10 bases between them. Germline CDR1 and CDR2: MNHEY and SVGAGI. There are 13 residues in the CDR3. The DNA for the CDR3 is TGTGCCAGCAGTTCCCCCCGAGTCGGGGAGCTGTTTTTT. Amino acid sequence: CASSSPRVGELFF.

This clonotype occurred a few times. The chain employs TRBV6-1 and TRBJ2-2; D tentatively reads TRBD1 or TRBD2 (5 bases each). CDR1 is MNHNS, CDR2 SASEGT, per germline. The germline V and J ends were trimmed by 7 bases and 4 bases, with 19 bases remaining between them. The CDR3 is made up of 16 amino acids. This CDR3 reads CASTEGVGTPTGELFF. The CDR3, as DNA: TGTGCCAGCACCGAAGGGGTTGGGACGCCCACCGGGGAGCTGTTTTTT.

This clonotype showed up just a few times. The chain has TRBV12-3 or TRBV12-4 and TRBJ2-1, with D possibly matching TRBD2 (5 bases). The length of the CDR3 is 14 residues. Trimming took 6 bases from V and 8 from J, leaving 17 bases between them. Here the CDR3 reads CASRTGIAFDEQFF. The CDR3 nucleotides read TGTGCCAGCAGGACCGGGATAGCGTTCGATGAGCAGTTCTTC.

This clonotype was detected a few times. CDR3 protein: CASTQGVYNEQFF. Written as DNA, the CDR3 is TGTGCCAGCACCCAGGGAGTATACAATGAGCAGTTCTTC. This chain joins TRBV28 and TRBJ2-1; D could derive from TRBD1 or TRBD2 (5 bases each). The CDR3 has 13 residues. The germline V gene has CDR1 MDHEN and CDR2 SYDVKM. V was clipped by 7 bases and J by 4 bases, with 11 bases between them.

This clonotype was recorded a few times. This sequence joins TRBV28 and TRBJ2-4, with D uncertain. The CDR3 is made up of 14 amino acids. Trimming removed 2 bases at V and 1 base at J, with 6 bases between. Germline V CDR1 and CDR2: MDHEN, SYDVKM. CDR3 coding DNA: TGTGCCAGCAGTTTAGTAGGGGCCAAAAACATTCAGTACTTC. Residues: CASSLVGAKNIQYF.